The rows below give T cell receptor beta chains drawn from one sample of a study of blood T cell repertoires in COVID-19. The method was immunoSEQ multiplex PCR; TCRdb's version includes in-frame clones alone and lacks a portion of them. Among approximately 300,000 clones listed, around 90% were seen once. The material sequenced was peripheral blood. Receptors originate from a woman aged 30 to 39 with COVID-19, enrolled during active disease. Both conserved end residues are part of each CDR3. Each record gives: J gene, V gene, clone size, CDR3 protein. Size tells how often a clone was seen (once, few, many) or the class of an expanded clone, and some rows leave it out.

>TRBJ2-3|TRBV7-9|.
CASHGTQGPDTQYF
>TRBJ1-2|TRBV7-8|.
CASSPGQEYGYTF
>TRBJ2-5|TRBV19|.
CASSNYYREGTQYF
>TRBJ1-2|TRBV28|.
CASITGQGPSYGYTF
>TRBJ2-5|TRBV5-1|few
CASSPQDPRETQYF
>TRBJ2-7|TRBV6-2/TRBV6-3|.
CASSLRDSYEQYF
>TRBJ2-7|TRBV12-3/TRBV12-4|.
CASSKRETYEQYF
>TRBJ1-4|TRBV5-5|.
CASSPPTEVEKLFF
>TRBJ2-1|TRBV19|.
CASSSTGGLYNEQFF
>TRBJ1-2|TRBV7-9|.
CASSLGGQPGYTF
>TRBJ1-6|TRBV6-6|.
CASRPGTGEYSPLHF
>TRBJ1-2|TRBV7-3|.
CASSLNPARGGYTF
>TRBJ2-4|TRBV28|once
CASRDREDIQYF
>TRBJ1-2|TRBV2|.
CASSQGTYQHTF
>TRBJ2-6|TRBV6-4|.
CASSAESGANVLTF
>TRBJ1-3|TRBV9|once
CASSVQGGPSLGGNTIYF
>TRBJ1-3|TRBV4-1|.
CASSQLNHLTGFGNTIYF
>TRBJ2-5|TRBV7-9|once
CASSVTSAQETQYF
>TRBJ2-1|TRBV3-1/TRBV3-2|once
CASSQGYRGRMFF
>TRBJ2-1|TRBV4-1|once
CASSQVRGAANEQFF
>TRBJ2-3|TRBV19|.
CASSIGRGDTDTQYF
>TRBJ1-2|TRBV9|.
CASSVGGAGSLDGYTF
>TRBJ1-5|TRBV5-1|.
CASSPGTDNQPQHF
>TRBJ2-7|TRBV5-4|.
CASSLTAGYEQYF
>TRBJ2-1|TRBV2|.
CASSGLAGPSSYNEQFF
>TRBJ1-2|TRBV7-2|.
CASSQDRVANYGYTF
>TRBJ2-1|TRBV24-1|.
CATSESSGSSSYNEQFF
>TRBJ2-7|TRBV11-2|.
CASSFPTRQGAHYEQYF
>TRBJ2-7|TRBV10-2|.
CASREGTSGDEQYF
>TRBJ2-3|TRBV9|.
CATGEDTQYF
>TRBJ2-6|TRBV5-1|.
CASSLQIIGANVLTF
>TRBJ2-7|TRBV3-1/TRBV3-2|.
CASTSGTGAPYEQYF
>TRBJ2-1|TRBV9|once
CASSSRREGARIDEQFF
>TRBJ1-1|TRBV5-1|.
CASSLDRGTEAFF
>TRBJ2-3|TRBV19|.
CASSTQIAGVATDTQYF
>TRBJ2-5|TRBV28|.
CASSAEQGWQETQYF
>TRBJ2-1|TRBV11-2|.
CASSLATSGEQFF
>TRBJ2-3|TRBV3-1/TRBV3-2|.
CASSHRLALTSDTQYF
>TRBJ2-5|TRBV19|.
CAWGWGGEGQETQYF
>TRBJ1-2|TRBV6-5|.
CASSYSWGQTSYGYTF
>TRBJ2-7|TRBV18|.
CASSPYGQKGSYEQYF
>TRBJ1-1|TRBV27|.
CASSPLGSMNTEAFF
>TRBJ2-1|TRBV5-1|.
CASKRTGRANEQFF
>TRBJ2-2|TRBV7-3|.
CASSQRPAGGVTGELFF
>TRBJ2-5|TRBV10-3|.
CAISESGGWETQYF
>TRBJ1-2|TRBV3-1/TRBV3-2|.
CASSQEGQALYGYTF
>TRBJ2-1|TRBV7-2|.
CASSWFSGDPNEQFF
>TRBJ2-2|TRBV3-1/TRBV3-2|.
CASSQVLAGNTGELFF
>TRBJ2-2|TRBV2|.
CASSDAGLVGELFF
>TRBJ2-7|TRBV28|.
CASSTLAGVHEQYF